The rows below give T cell receptor beta chains drawn from one sample of a study of blood T cell repertoires in COVID-19. This table comes from immunoSEQ multiplex PCR, and its TCRdb copy is limited to in-frame clones, with some not included. Among 220,000 or so clones, 84% were seen once, and the ten largest hold 5% to 6.5%. The sequencing sample was made of peripheral blood. The receptors derive from a woman aged 55-70 years who had recovered from COVID-19. Both conserved end residues are part of each CDR3. A D gene is named only where the DNA matches it firmly. Clone size is given for some rows only: seen once, a few or many times, or a class if the clone is expanded.

d_gene: TRBD2
j_gene: TRBJ2-7
v_gene: TRBV20-1
abundance: once
CDR3aa: CSASQASGEYEQYF
CDR3nt: TGCAGTGCTAGTCAGGCTAGCGGGGAATACGAGCAGTACTTC

d_gene: -
j_gene: TRBJ1-5
v_gene: TRBV19
abundance: -
CDR3aa: CASSRSGDQPQHF
CDR3nt: TGTGCCAGTAGTCGTTCAGGGGATCAGCCCCAGCATTTT

d_gene: -
j_gene: TRBJ1-1
v_gene: TRBV3-1/TRBV3-2
abundance: -
CDR3aa: CASSQGGLAEAFF
CDR3nt: TGTGCCAGCAGCCAAGGGGGGCTCGCTGAAGCTTTCTTT

d_gene: TRBD1
j_gene: TRBJ2-4
v_gene: TRBV7-2
abundance: -
CDR3aa: CASSQGQSDIQYF
CDR3nt: TGTGCCAGCAGCCAGGGACAGTCGGACATTCAGTACTTC

d_gene: -
j_gene: TRBJ1-2
v_gene: TRBV20-1
abundance: -
CDR3aa: CSASFGQGYGYTF
CDR3nt: TGCAGTGCTAGTTTCGGCCAGGGCTATGGCTACACCTTC

d_gene: TRBD2
j_gene: TRBJ2-1
v_gene: TRBV6-5
abundance: -
CDR3aa: CASNRLAGFEQFF
CDR3nt: TGTGCCAGCAATAGACTAGCGGGGTTTGAGCAGTTCTTC

d_gene: -
j_gene: TRBJ1-2
v_gene: TRBV27
abundance: -
CDR3aa: CASSSGRQVDGYTF
CDR3nt: TGTGCCAGCAGTTCAGGGCGGCAGGTAGATGGCTACACCTTC

d_gene: -
j_gene: TRBJ1-4
v_gene: TRBV6-2/TRBV6-3
abundance: once
CDR3aa: CASSYGSQPNEKLFF
CDR3nt: TGTGCCAGCAGTTACGGGAGTCAACCTAATGAAAAACTGTTTTTT

d_gene: -
j_gene: TRBJ2-7
v_gene: TRBV7-2
abundance: -
CDR3aa: CASSDLRGGEQYF
CDR3nt: TGTGCCAGCAGCGACCTGAGGGGAGGAGAGCAGTACTTC

d_gene: -
j_gene: TRBJ1-6
v_gene: TRBV6-5
abundance: -
CDR3aa: CASSPRTAYNSPLHF
CDR3nt: TGTGCCAGCAGTCCCAGGACAGCCTATAATTCACCCCTCCACTTT

d_gene: -
j_gene: TRBJ2-1
v_gene: TRBV11-2
abundance: -
CDR3aa: CASSLDYSYNEQFF
CDR3nt: TGTGCCAGCAGCTTAGATTACTCCTACAATGAGCAGTTCTTC

d_gene: TRBD1
j_gene: TRBJ1-2
v_gene: TRBV18
abundance: once
CDR3aa: CASSPARGLSDGYTF
CDR3nt: TGTGCCAGCTCACCGGCAAGGGGGCTGTCAGATGGCTACACCTTC

d_gene: TRBD2
j_gene: TRBJ2-7
v_gene: TRBV18
abundance: -
CDR3aa: CANSPAGSGGSYEQYF
CDR3nt: TGTGCCAACTCACCGGCTGGCTCGGGGGGCTCCTACGAGCAGTACTTC

d_gene: -
j_gene: TRBJ2-7
v_gene: TRBV30
abundance: -
CDR3aa: CAWSGDTYEQYF
CDR3nt: TGTGCCTGGAGTGGGGACACATACGAGCAGTACTTC

d_gene: TRBD1
j_gene: TRBJ1-2
v_gene: TRBV7-9
abundance: once
CDR3aa: CASNDPGQGEGGYTF
CDR3nt: TGTGCCAGCAACGACCCGGGACAGGGGGAAGGAGGCTACACCTTC

d_gene: TRBD1
j_gene: TRBJ1-6
v_gene: TRBV6-6
abundance: -
CDR3aa: CASTDRAGNSPLHF
CDR3nt: TGTGCCAGTACAGACAGGGCGGGAAATTCACCCCTCCACTTT

d_gene: TRBD1
j_gene: TRBJ1-4
v_gene: TRBV4-3
abundance: -
CDR3aa: CASRDTGGQEGEKLFF
CDR3nt: TGCGCCAGCAGAGATACAGGGGGCCAGGAAGGTGAAAAACTGTTTTTT

d_gene: TRBD2
j_gene: TRBJ2-1
v_gene: TRBV18
abundance: few
CDR3aa: CASSLAGGAYNEQFF
CDR3nt: TGTGCCAGCTCACTAGCGGGGGGTGCCTACAATGAGCAGTTCTTC

d_gene: -
j_gene: TRBJ2-7
v_gene: TRBV4-1
abundance: -
CDR3aa: CASSRRPAGEQYF
CDR3nt: TGCGCCAGCAGCCGCCGGCCCGCAGGGGAGCAGTACTTC

d_gene: TRBD1
j_gene: TRBJ1-1
v_gene: TRBV3-1/TRBV3-2
abundance: many
CDR3aa: CASRETGGTEAFF
CDR3nt: TGTGCCAGCAGGGAGACAGGGGGCACTGAAGCTTTCTTT

d_gene: TRBD2
j_gene: TRBJ2-5
v_gene: TRBV10-3
abundance: once
CDR3aa: CAISAELGGGPGEQETQYF
CDR3nt: TGTGCCATCAGCGCAGAGTTAGGCGGGGGGCCAGGTGAGCAAGAGACCCAGTACTTC

d_gene: TRBD2
j_gene: TRBJ2-3
v_gene: TRBV19
abundance: -
CDR3aa: CASSIYRDYSDTQYF
CDR3nt: TGTGCCAGTAGTATATACCGGGACTACTCCGATACGCAGTATTTT

d_gene: -
j_gene: TRBJ1-2
v_gene: TRBV6-2/TRBV6-3
abundance: once
CDR3aa: CASSQRTATRGYTF
CDR3nt: TGTGCCAGCAGTCAAAGGACAGCGACGAGGGGCTACACCTTC

d_gene: -
j_gene: TRBJ1-2
v_gene: TRBV3-1/TRBV3-2
abundance: -
CDR3aa: CASSQEGRSITF
CDR3nt: TGTGCCAGCAGCCAAGAGGGCAGATCGATCACCTTC

d_gene: TRBD1
j_gene: TRBJ1-2
v_gene: TRBV6-4
abundance: -
CDR3aa: CASRQDRDGGGYTF
CDR3nt: TGTGCCAGCAGGCAGGACAGGGATGGCGGAGGCTACACCTTC

d_gene: -
j_gene: TRBJ1-2
v_gene: TRBV20-1
abundance: -
CDR3aa: CSARAPRGYTF
CDR3nt: TGCAGTGCTAGAGCCCCTCGTGGCTACACCTTC

d_gene: -
j_gene: TRBJ1-3
v_gene: TRBV6-5
abundance: once
CDR3aa: CASSYSPQGSGNTIYF
CDR3nt: TGTGCCAGCAGTTACTCGCCCCAGGGATCTGGAAACACCATATATTTT

d_gene: TRBD1
j_gene: TRBJ1-2
v_gene: TRBV30
abundance: -
CDR3aa: CAWRNDRGKGYGYTF
CDR3nt: TGTGCCTGGAGAAACGACAGGGGTAAAGGCTATGGCTACACCTTC

d_gene: -
j_gene: TRBJ2-5
v_gene: TRBV5-6
abundance: -
CDR3aa: CASSLGLTTQETQYF
CDR3nt: TGTGCCAGCAGCTTGGGGCTAACTACCCAAGAGACCCAGTACTTC

d_gene: TRBD1
j_gene: TRBJ1-4
v_gene: TRBV6-5
abundance: -
CDR3aa: CASSLQGAKKLFF
CDR3nt: TGTGCCAGCAGTTTACAGGGGGCGAAGAAACTGTTTTTT

d_gene: -
j_gene: TRBJ2-7
v_gene: TRBV7-3
abundance: -
CDR3aa: CASSLTWGHEQYF
CDR3nt: TGTGCCAGCAGCTTAACGTGGGGCCACGAGCAGTACTTC

d_gene: -
j_gene: TRBJ1-2
v_gene: TRBV5-5
abundance: -
CDR3aa: CASSSTHPSYGYTF
CDR3nt: TGTGCCAGCAGCTCGACTCATCCGTCCTATGGCTACACCTTC

d_gene: -
j_gene: TRBJ2-3
v_gene: TRBV2
abundance: -
CDR3aa: CASSPTDTQYF
CDR3nt: TGTGCCAGCAGCCCAACAGATACGCAGTATTTT

d_gene: TRBD1
j_gene: TRBJ1-2
v_gene: TRBV7-9
abundance: -
CDR3aa: CASSSSGGFGGYTF
CDR3nt: TGTGCCAGCAGCTCCTCAGGGGGTTTCGGTGGCTACACCTTC

d_gene: -
j_gene: TRBJ1-3
v_gene: TRBV19
abundance: once
CDR3aa: CASSTYATGSGNTIYF
CDR3nt: TGTGCCAGTAGTACCTACGCGACAGGCTCTGGAAACACCATATATTTT

d_gene: TRBD1
j_gene: TRBJ1-5
v_gene: TRBV19
abundance: -
CDR3aa: CATLERDRYQPQHF
CDR3nt: TGTGCCACCCTGGAACGGGACAGATATCAGCCCCAGCATTTT